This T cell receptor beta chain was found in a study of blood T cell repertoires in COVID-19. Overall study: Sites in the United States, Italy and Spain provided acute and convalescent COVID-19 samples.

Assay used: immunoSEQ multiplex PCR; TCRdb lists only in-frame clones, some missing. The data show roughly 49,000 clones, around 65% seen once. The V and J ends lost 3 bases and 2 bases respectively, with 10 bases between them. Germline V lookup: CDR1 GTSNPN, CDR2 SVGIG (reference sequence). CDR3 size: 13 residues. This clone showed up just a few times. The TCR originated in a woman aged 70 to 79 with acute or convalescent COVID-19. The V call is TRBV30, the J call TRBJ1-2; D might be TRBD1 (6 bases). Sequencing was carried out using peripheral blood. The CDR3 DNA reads TGTGCCTGGAGCGTGAGGGGGAACTATGGCTACACCTTC. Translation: CAWSVRGNYGYTF.